The 17 T cell receptor beta chains below come from one sample, sequenced in a study of blood T cell repertoires in COVID-19 (dated by TCRdb to about 2020). The method was the immunoSEQ multiplex PCR assay. TCRdb re-hosts the immuneACCESS table, in-frame sequences only. Its copies lack some clones; in the studies checked, an unresolved V gene accounts for under half of them, and the cause for the rest is not known. This sample is represented by about 220,000 clones; roughly 84% of them were singletons. The top ten clonotypes cover about 20% of the sample. Sequencing was performed on peripheral blood. These receptors were collected from a man younger than 45 with active or convalescent COVID-19.

The chain is built from TRBV6-5 and TRBJ1-1; TRBD1 agrees at 8 bases. This CDR3 is built from 15 residues. The germline gives CDR1 MNHEY, CDR2 SVGAGI. Losses at the gene ends were 6 bases for V and 4 bases for J; bases not matched to a gene: 10. Here the CDR3 reads CASRLGQGGVTEAFF. Written as DNA, the CDR3 is TGTGCCAGCAGGCTTGGACAGGGCGGGGTCACTGAAGCTTTCTTT.

The rearrangement joins TRBV5-1 to TRBJ2-5, with D possibly matching TRBD2 (5 bases). This CDR3 region has 14 residues. The V end was cut by 2 bases, the J end by 4 bases, with 12 bases between. Germline CDR1 and CDR2: SGHRS and YFSETQ. CDR3 in DNA: TGCGCCAGCAGCTTTTTTCAGGCGGGAGAGACCCAGTACTTC. It translates to CASSFFQAGETQYF.

A single count supports this clone. Within the sample, other DNA sequences also encode this same CDR3. V is TRBV9 and J is TRBJ1-1, with 8 bases fitting TRBD1. Losses at the gene ends were 3 bases for V and 5 bases for J; bases not matched to a gene: 6. CDR1 SGDLS and CDR2 YYNGEE come from the germline V gene. The CDR3 consists of 14 residues. DNA of the CDR3: TGTGCCAGCAGCGCGCGACAGGGGAATACTGAAGCTTTCTTT. It translates to CASSARQGNTEAFF.

The chain recombines TRBV7-6 with TRBJ1-1; D not certain. Germline CDR1 SGHVS, CDR2 FNYEAQ. CDR3 length: 15 residues. The V gene lost 5 bases and the J gene lost 1 base, with 14 bases spanning the gap. The CDR3 here is CASSLGWGENTEAFF. Written as DNA, the CDR3 is TGTGCCAGCAGCCTAGGGTGGGGAGAGAACACTGAAGCTTTCTTT.

V is TRBV7-9 and J is TRBJ2-2, with TRBD2 matching over 7 bases. This CDR3 is 17 amino acids long. The junction had 13 bases not matched to a gene; V was cut back by 4 bases and J by 5 bases. The germline V gene encodes CDR1 SEHNR and CDR2 FQNEAQ (reference sequence). The CDR3: CASSSPSVAGVTGELFF. In nucleotides, the CDR3 is TGTGCCAGCAGCTCCCCCTCCGTGGCGGGGGTAACCGGGGAGCTGTTTTTT.

V usage is TRBV30 and J usage is TRBJ1-1; 7 bases match TRBD1. Looked up from germline, CDR1 is GTSNPN and CDR2 is SVGIG (reference sequence). The CDR3 covers 14 residues. Unmatched junction bases numbered 12, after V lost 8 bases and J lost 3 bases. This CDR3 reads CARSQGGSDTEAFF. CDR3 bases: TGTGCCAGGTCCCAGGGGGGTTCCGACACTGAAGCTTTCTTT.

This sequence joins TRBV19 and TRBJ2-1; TRBD2 agrees at 10 bases. This CDR3 is 16 amino acids long. V shed 10 bases and J 0 bases; nucleotides not matched to a gene: 9. Germline lookup yields CDR1 LNHDA and CDR2 SQIVND (reference sequence). As DNA, the CDR3 is TGTGCCACCCGGACTAGCGGAGGTAACTCCTACAATGAGCAGTTCTTC. This translates into CATRTSGGNSYNEQFF.

This chain uses TRBV24-1 with TRBJ2-1; 11 nucleotides line up with TRBD2. The trim removed 3 bases at V and 7 bases at J, leaving 7 bases unmatched. The germline CDR1 and CDR2 sequences are KGHDR and SFDVKD. This CDR3 has 16 amino acids. The CDR3 sequence: CATSDDTSGRGNEQFF. CDR3 sequence (DNA): TGTGCCACCAGTGATGATACTAGCGGGAGAGGAAATGAGCAGTTCTTC.

The genes are TRBV9 and TRBJ1-2, with D unresolved. Germline CDR1 SGDLS, CDR2 YYNGEE. V lost 3 bases, J lost 8 bases, and 11 bases lay in between. The CDR3 is 12 amino acids. The CDR3 DNA sequence: TGTGCCAGCAGCGGAAACCGGTGGGGCTACACCTTC. Amino acid sequence: CASSGNRWGYTF.

This clone is a singleton in its sample. The CDR3 bases are TGCGCCAGCAGCGTAGACCCGGGAGCTTCCTACGAGCAGTACTTC. Its protein product is CASSVDPGASYEQYF. V usage is TRBV5-1 and J usage is TRBJ2-7; tentative D call: TRBD2 (6 bases). V was shortened by 4 bases and J by 1 base, with 15 bases between the two germline ends. Per the germline V gene, CDR1 is SGHRS and CDR2 is YFSETQ. This CDR3 region has 15 residues.

The chain is built from TRBV5-6 and TRBJ2-2, with 9 bases that match TRBD1. This CDR3 spans 15 amino acids. Looked up from germline, CDR1 is SGHDT and CDR2 is YYEEEE. The trim removed 4 bases at V and 4 bases at J, leaving 5 bases unmatched. The CDR3 spells CASSPPDRGTGELFF. CDR3 bases: TGTGCCAGCAGCCCCCCGGACAGGGGCACCGGGGAGCTGTTTTTT.

The CDR3 DNA reads TGTGCCAGCAGCGATCGGGTCCGAGAGACCCAGTACTTC. This codes for CASSDRVRETQYF. This sequence joins TRBV6-2 or TRBV6-3 and TRBJ2-5, with no clear D. Germline CDR1 is MNHEY and CDR2 is SVGEGT. This CDR3 has 13 amino acids. The V end lost 6 bases, the J end lost 4 bases, and 12 bases lay between the germline ends.

The chain combines TRBV19 with TRBJ2-5, with a possible D match to TRBD1 (6 bases). Trimming shortened V by 6 bases and J by 2 bases, and 10 bases separated the two germline ends. Germline CDR1 reads LNHDA; CDR2 reads SQIVND (reference sequence). The CDR3 has 13 residues. Here the CDR3 DNA reads TGTGCCAGTAGCCGGACAGCGCAAGAGACCCAGTACTTC. Translating gives CASSRTAQETQYF.

The CDR3 DNA sequence: TGTGCCAGCAGCTTAAGGGCAGGCGACGAGCAGTACTTC. It translates to CASSLRAGDEQYF. This sequence joins TRBV7-3 and TRBJ2-7; D unclear. Trimming left V 1 base short and J 5 bases short, with 9 bases between. Germline loops: CDR1 SGHTA, CDR2 FQGTGA. The CDR3 spans 13 residues.

This clone was seen a few times. J is TRBJ1-2 and V is TRBV18, with D tentatively TRBD1 (5 bases). Germline-derived CDR1 and CDR2 are KGHSH and LQKENI. The CDR3 runs 15 residues. The V end was cut by 0 bases, the J end by 6 bases, with 14 bases between. In DNA, the CDR3 is TGTGCCAGCTCACCACCGTTTTCCAGGGCCGATGGCTACACCTTC. Protein: CASSPPFSRADGYTF.

The chain links TRBV4-3 to TRBJ1-2; TRBD1 matches at 8 bases. Trimming cost V 0 bases and J 8 bases; bases outside gene matches: 11. CDR1 LGHNA and CDR2 YSLEER come from the germline V gene. The CDR3 has 16 amino acids. The CDR3 region is CASSQDIPGGAGGYTF. DNA for the CDR3: TGCGCCAGCAGCCAAGATATCCCAGGGGGCGCTGGAGGCTACACCTTC.

The CDR3 spells CASSSGQDSPNYGYTF. CDR3 coding DNA: TGTGCCAGCAGTTCGGGACAGGATTCCCCTAACTATGGCTACACCTTC. The V call is TRBV28, the J call TRBJ1-2, with 8 bases lining up with TRBD1. V lost 4 bases, J lost 0 bases, and 7 bases stayed unmatched. Per germline, CDR1 MDHEN and CDR2 SYDVKM. The CDR3 is 16 residues long.